This TCR beta chain was profiled in a study of control samples from healthy donors and cancer patients. TCRdb's table, derived via immunoSEQ multiplex PCR, lists solely in-frame clones and lacks some. The data show under 85,000 clones, around 90% seen once. The TCR was taken from a man aged 55 to 70 with colorectal cancer. Sequenced: PBMCs.

In DNA form, the CDR3 reads TGTGCCAGTAGTATTGAGGGGGGCGGCCAGCCCCAGCATTTT. As protein: CASSIEGGGQPQHF. The rearrangement links TRBV19 to TRBJ1-5; a possible D gene is TRBD1 (6 bases). CDR1 LNHDA and CDR2 SQIVND come from the germline V gene (reference sequence). V was clipped by 3 bases and J by 7 bases, with 13 bases between them. The CDR3 has 14 residues. The whole variable domain, filled in from reference TRBV19 and TRBJ1-5, reads DGGITQSPKYLFRKEGQNVTLSCEQNLNHDAMYWYRQDPGQGLRLIYYSQIVNDFQKGDIAEGYSVSREKKESFPLTVTSAQKNPTAFYLCASSIEGGGQPQHFGDGTRLSIL.